This T cell receptor beta chain was sequenced during a study of blood T cell repertoires in COVID-19. Across the study: Acute-phase and convalescent COVID-19 samples originated in the United States, Italy and Spain. Nucleic acid was either cDNA or gDNA, and it came from T cells, B-cell-depleted T cells, or PBMCs.

In the original analysis: Amplification from reference gene primers served as the basis for estimated nucleated cell counts. The data were produced by immunoSEQ multiplex PCR, yet TCRdb's version contains in-frame clones alone and is incomplete. Clonal size and the V and J genes are those of that table, whereas D and trimming came from the DNA. The sample has 50,000 or so clones, roughly four fifths seen once. This clone was detected only once. Sequenced: peripheral blood. This clonotype originated in a man aged 55 to 70 with active COVID-19.

CDR3 DNA: TGTGCCAGCAGCCCCGGGACAGGGCGAACCAACACTGAAGCTTTCTTT. As protein: CASSPGTGRTNTEAFF. The chain recombines TRBV28 with TRBJ1-1, with 9 bases that match TRBD1. CDR1 and CDR2 (germline): MDHEN, SYDVKM. The CDR3 spans 16 residues. V was pared by 6 bases and J by 2 bases, with 10 bases of the junction left unmatched.